A single sample gave rise to the 20 T cell receptor beta chains below, sequenced in a study of radiotherapy plus CTLA-4 blockade in lung cancer (dated by TCRdb to the late 2010s). The library was generated by the immunoSEQ multiplex PCR assay. This is the immuneACCESS table as TCRdb keeps it, with only in-frame sequences that have V and J called. A part of the clones is gone; compared with another copy, unresolved V genes explain less than half, and the rest is unexplained. This sample has tens of thousands of clones in its table, and about four fifths of those were observed once. More than 4.5% of the sample goes to the ten largest clones. Specimen: peripheral blood, collected from a patient treated with radiotherapy plus ipilimumab. The receptors here all came from a human donor with non-small cell lung cancer whose response to radiotherapy plus ipilimumab could not be evaluated.

The chain links TRBV5-5 to TRBJ1-6; D gene unclear. The ends were cut back, 3 bases at V and 3 bases at J, with 10 bases in the middle. Germline CDR1 is SGHKS and CDR2 is YYEKEE (reference sequence). The CDR3 is 15 residues long. DNA for the CDR3: TGTGCCAGCAGCTCCACCGGGATCTATAATTCACCCCTCCACTTT. It is translated as CASSSTGIYNSPLHF.

The chain has TRBV29-1 and TRBJ2-5; TRBD1 matches 7 bases. Germline CDR1 and CDR2: SQVTM and ANQGSEA. The trim removed 2 bases at V and 5 bases at J, leaving 2 bases unmatched. This CDR3 region has 12 residues. The CDR3 sequence is CSVETGAETQYF. DNA for the CDR3: TGCAGCGTTGAAACAGGGGCGGAGACCCAGTACTTC. Variable domain in full (rest from reference TRBV29-1 and TRBJ2-5): SAVISQKPSRDICQRGTSLTIQCQVDSQVTMMFWYRQQPGQSLTLIATANQGSEATYESGFVIDKFPISRPNLTFSTLTVSNMSPEDSSIYLCSVETGAETQYFGPGTRLLVL.

The J gene is TRBJ2-3, the V gene TRBV4-1; D gene unclear. Trimming pared 4 bases from V and 2 bases from J, leaving 7 bases between. CDR3 length: 13 amino acids. The germline gives CDR1 MGHRA, CDR2 YSYEKL. This CDR3 is CASSLVLTDTQYF. CDR3 DNA sequence: TGCGCCAGCAGCCTCGTACTCACAGATACGCAGTATTTT.

This sequence joins TRBV7-3 and TRBJ1-2, with TRBD1 matching 8 bases. The CDR3 length is 16 residues. Per germline, CDR1 SGHTA and CDR2 FQGTGA. J lost 1 base, V lost 11 bases, and 15 bases had no gene match. CDR3 nucleotides: TGTGCCTGCCAAGGGACAGGAGTATATCTTAACTATGGCTACACCTTC. Its translation: CACQGTGVYLNYGYTF.

The chain employs TRBV27 and TRBJ1-4; possible D gene TRBD1, 5 bases. This CDR3 contains 14 residues. The germline gives CDR1 MNHEY, CDR2 SMNVEV (reference sequence). The V gene lost 6 bases and the J gene lost 6 bases, with 14 bases spanning the gap. In DNA form, the CDR3 reads TGTGCCAGCAGGGCTGACGGAGGGGATGAAAAACTGTTTTTT. This translates into CASRADGGDEKLFF.

Regarding this clone: At one of its ends the junction is not consistent with the germline gene, which may arise from a read error. The rearrangement joins TRBV30 to TRBJ2-2; perhaps TRBD2 as D (5 bases). From germline, CDR1 is GTSNPN and CDR2 SVGIG (reference sequence). This CDR3 comprises 16 residues. The chain's CDR3 is CAWIPSSRTNTRELFF. In DNA form, the CDR3 reads TGTGCCTGGATCCCCTCTAGCAGAACGAACACCAGGGAGCTGTTTTTT.

This clone was seen only once. This chain uses TRBV18 with TRBJ2-7; D perhaps matches TRBD1 (5 bases). Looked up from germline, CDR1 is KGHSH and CDR2 is LQKENI. Trimming left V 4 bases short and J 4 bases short, with 8 bases between. The CDR3 runs 12 residues. CDR3 sequence reads: CASSQTEYEQYF. The CDR3 nucleotides are TGTGCCAGCTCACAGACAGAATACGAGCAGTACTTC.

The chain joins TRBV4-3 to TRBJ2-7, with a tentative D call TRBD2 (7 bases). Germline assignment: CDR1 LGHNA and CDR2 YSLEER. The CDR3 runs to 15 residues. V lost 1 base to trimming and J lost 1 base, with 11 bases between them. The CDR3 DNA reads as TGCGCCAGCAGCCAAGTTAAGGGGGGGTCCTACGAGCAGTACTTC. Encoded protein: CASSQVKGGSYEQYF.

V and J are TRBV28 and TRBJ2-7; a possible D gene is TRBD2 (5 bases). V lost 7 bases, J lost 2 bases, and 12 bases lay in between. The CDR3 covers 13 residues. Germline CDR1 and CDR2: MDHEN and SYDVKM. CDR3 coding DNA: TGTGCCAGCAAAAGAGCGGTTACCTACGAGCAGTACTTC. Amino acid sequence: CASKRAVTYEQYF. Full variable domain (rest looked up from reference TRBV28 and TRBJ2-7): DVKVTQSSRYLVKRTGEKVFLECVQDMDHENMFWYRQDPGLGLRLIYFSYDVKMKEKGDIPEGYSVSREKKERFSLILESASTNQTSMYLCASKRAVTYEQYFGPGTRLTVT.

V gene TRBV11-2 combines with J gene TRBJ2-2; D uncertain. The V gene's germline CDR1 is SGHAT and CDR2 FQNNGV. The CDR3 contains 16 residues. Trimming took off 5 bases at V and 5 bases at J, with 18 bases between the two ends. The CDR3 coding sequence is TGTGCCAGCAGCCTCGTTTTGGGCATGGCAACCGGGGAGCTGTTTTTT. It encodes CASSLVLGMATGELFF.

This clone was seen only once. This chain links TRBV7-8 with TRBJ2-3; D gene unclear. The germline V gene has CDR1 SGHVS and CDR2 FQNEAQ. V lost 1 base and J lost 0, with 17 bases in between. The CDR3 sequence is 18 residues long. The CDR3 nucleotides read TGTGCCAGCAGCTTAGGTCCTCTAAATGTGCGGAGCACAGATACGCAGTATTTT. Translated: CASSLGPLNVRSTDTQYF. Complete variable domain (other parts from reference TRBV7-8 and TRBJ2-3): GAGVSQSPRYKVAKRGQDVALRCDPISGHVSLFWYQQALGQGPEFLTYFQNEAQLDKSGLPSDRFFAERPEGSVSTLKIQRTQQEDSAVYLCASSLGPLNVRSTDTQYFGPGTRLTVL.

The chain is built from TRBV27 and TRBJ1-5, with a possible D match to TRBD1 (6 bases). CDR3 length equals 18 residues. Germline V lookup: CDR1 MNHEY, CDR2 SMNVEV (reference sequence). V shed 3 bases and J shed 0 bases, with 18 bases lying between them. The CDR3 DNA reads TGTGCCAGCAGTTTCTCAGCAGGGGCGGGTTATAGCAATCAGCCCCAGCATTTT. As protein: CASSFSAGAGYSNQPQHF.

In this sample, this clone turned up once. In nucleotides, the CDR3 is TGTGCCAGCAGCTTAACGCGGGTGTCCCAAGAGACCCAGTACTTC. Protein: CASSLTRVSQETQYF. The chain uses TRBV7-2 and TRBJ2-5; D perhaps matches TRBD2 (5 bases). The CDR3 length is 15 residues. Per germline, CDR1 SGHTA and CDR2 FQGNSA. V lost 2 bases and J 1 base, leaving 11 bases between the germline ends.

The chain is built from TRBV6-1 and TRBJ1-1; TRBD1 is a possible D gene (6 bases). The germline V gene encodes CDR1 MNHNS and CDR2 SASEGT. This CDR3 comprises 17 residues. The V end lost 4 bases, the J end lost 1 base, and 19 bases lay between the germline ends. The CDR3 sequence is CASSGRTATKPNTEAFF. For the CDR3, the DNA is TGTGCCAGCAGTGGCAGGACAGCCACGAAGCCGAACACTGAAGCTTTCTTT.

The CDR3 DNA sequence: TGTGCCAGCAGCGTAGTAGGGGTCAATGAGCAGTTCTTC. This codes for CASSVVGVNEQFF. This chain joins TRBV9 and TRBJ2-1; possible D gene TRBD1, 5 bases. CDR1 and CDR2 from the germline V gene are SGDLS and YYNGEE. This CDR3 has 13 amino acids. Between the trimmed V and J ends, which lost 0 bases and 6 bases, there was a span of 7 bases.

This clone was found once. The chain recombines TRBV11-2 with TRBJ1-2; 7 bases align to TRBD1. The germline V gene has CDR1 SGHAT and CDR2 FQNNGV. The length of the CDR3 is 17 residues. V lost 4 bases, J lost 0 bases, and 11 bases stayed unmatched. CDR3 nucleotide sequence: TGTGCCAGCAGCTCCCCGAGACAGGGAAGGTCTAACTATGGCTACACCTTC. As protein: CASSSPRQGRSNYGYTF.

As to this clone: Within the sample, other DNA sequences also encode this same CDR3. This rearrangement joins TRBV27 to TRBJ1-5; a weak D match, TRBD1 (5 bases). Germline loops: CDR1 MNHEY, CDR2 SMNVEV (reference sequence). The CDR3 totals 14 residues. V gave up 2 bases and J gave up 1 base, with 6 bases separating them. The CDR3 coding sequence is TGTGCCAGCAGTTTACGGGGGAGCAATCAGCCCCAGCATTTT. Protein: CASSLRGSNQPQHF.

The CDR3 spells CASRKPGGLTEAFF. The CDR3 DNA is TGTGCCAGCAGAAAGCCAGGGGGCTTGACTGAAGCTTTCTTT. J is TRBJ1-1 and V is TRBV6-5; TRBD1 matches at 8 bases. Germline CDR1 MNHEY, CDR2 SVGAGI. Trimming took 6 bases from V and 5 from J; bases not matched to a gene: 8. The CDR3 contains 14 residues.

The chain uses TRBV19 and TRBJ2-7, with a weak D call TRBD2 (5 bases). This CDR3 contains 14 residues. Trimming pared 3 bases from V and 3 bases from J, leaving 12 bases between. The V gene's germline CDR1 is LNHDA and CDR2 SQIVND (reference sequence). CDR3 protein: CASSMAAGGYEQYF. DNA for the CDR3: TGTGCCAGTAGTATGGCTGCTGGAGGCTACGAGCAGTACTTC. The variable domain in full, completed from reference TRBV19 and TRBJ2-7, reads DGGITQSPKYLFRKEGQNVTLSCEQNLNHDAMYWYRQDPGQGLRLIYYSQIVNDFQKGDIAEGYSVSREKKESFPLTVTSAQKNPTAFYLCASSMAAGGYEQYFGPGTRLTVT.

This chain joins TRBV6-6 and TRBJ1-4; D is undetermined. Germline V gene data show CDR1 as MNHNY and CDR2 as SVGAGI (reference sequence). This CDR3 comprises 15 residues. V was cut by 5 bases and J by 8 bases, with 18 bases left in between. The CDR3 coding sequence is TGTGCCAGCAGTACACTTCAGAGGCTTGGGGAAAAACTGTTTTTT. Translated: CASSTLQRLGEKLFF.